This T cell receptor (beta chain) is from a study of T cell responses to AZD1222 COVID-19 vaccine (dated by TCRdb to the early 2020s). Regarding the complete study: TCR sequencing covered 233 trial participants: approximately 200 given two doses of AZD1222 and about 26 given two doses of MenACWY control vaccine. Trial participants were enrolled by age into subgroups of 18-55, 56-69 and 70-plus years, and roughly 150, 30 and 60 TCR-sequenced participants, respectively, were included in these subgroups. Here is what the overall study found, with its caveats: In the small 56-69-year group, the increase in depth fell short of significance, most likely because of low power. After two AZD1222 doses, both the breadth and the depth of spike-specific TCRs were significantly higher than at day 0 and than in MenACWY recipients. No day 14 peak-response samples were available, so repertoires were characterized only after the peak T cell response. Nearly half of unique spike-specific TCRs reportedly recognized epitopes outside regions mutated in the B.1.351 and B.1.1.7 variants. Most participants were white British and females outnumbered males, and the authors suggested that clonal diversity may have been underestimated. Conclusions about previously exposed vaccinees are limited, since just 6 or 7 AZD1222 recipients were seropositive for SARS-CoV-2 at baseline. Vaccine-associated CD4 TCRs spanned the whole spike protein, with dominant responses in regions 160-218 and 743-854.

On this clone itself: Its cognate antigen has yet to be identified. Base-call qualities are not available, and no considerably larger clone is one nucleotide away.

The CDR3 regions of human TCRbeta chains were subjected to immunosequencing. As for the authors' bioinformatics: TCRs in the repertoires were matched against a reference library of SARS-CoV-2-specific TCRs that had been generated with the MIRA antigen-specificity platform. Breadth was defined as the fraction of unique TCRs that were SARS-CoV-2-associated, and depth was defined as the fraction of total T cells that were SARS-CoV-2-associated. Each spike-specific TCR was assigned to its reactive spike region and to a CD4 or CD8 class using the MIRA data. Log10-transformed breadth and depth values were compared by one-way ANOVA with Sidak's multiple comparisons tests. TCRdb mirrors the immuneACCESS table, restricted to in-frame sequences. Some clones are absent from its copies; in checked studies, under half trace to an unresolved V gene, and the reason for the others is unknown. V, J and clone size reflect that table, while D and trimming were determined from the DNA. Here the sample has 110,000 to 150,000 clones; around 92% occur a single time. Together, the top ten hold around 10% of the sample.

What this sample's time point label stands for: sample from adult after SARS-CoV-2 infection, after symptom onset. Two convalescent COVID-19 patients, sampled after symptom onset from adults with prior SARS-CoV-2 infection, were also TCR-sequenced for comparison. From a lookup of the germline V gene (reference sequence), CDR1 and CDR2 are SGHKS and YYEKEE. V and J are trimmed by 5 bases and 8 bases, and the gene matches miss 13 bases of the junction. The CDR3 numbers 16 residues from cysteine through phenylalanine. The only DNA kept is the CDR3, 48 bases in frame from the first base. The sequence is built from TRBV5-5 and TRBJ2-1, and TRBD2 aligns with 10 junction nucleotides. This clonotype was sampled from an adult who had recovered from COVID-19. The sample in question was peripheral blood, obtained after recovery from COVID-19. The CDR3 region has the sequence CASSFAPGLARDEQFF. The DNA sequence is TGTGCCAGCAGTTTTGCGCCGGGACTAGCGCGGGATGAGCAGTTCTTC.